This T cell receptor (beta chain) was identified during a study of beta chain features in type 1 diabetes. This clone was seen a few times. J lost 10 bases, V lost 6 bases, and 3 bases had no gene match. The germline V gene has CDR1 SNHLY and CDR2 FYNNEI. The CDR3 consists of 13 residues. Expressed TCRB transcripts were sequenced because the isolated RNA had all been reverse transcribed beforehand. TCRdb keeps only in-frame clones here, not all; method: immunoSEQ multiplex PCR. The sample consists of about 900,000 clones, roughly 15% of them appearing once. The TCR sequence derives from a woman aged 18-35 years in good health. The sequenced material came from naive CD4+ T cells from blood. The gene calls are TRBV2 and TRBJ1-6, with 10 bases fitting TRBD1. The CDR3 loop reads CASRDRGGSPLHF. DNA of the CDR3: TGTGCCAGCAGGGACAGGGGGGGATCACCCCTCCACTTT. Supplemented by reference TRBV2 and TRBJ1-6, the full variable domain reads EPEVTQTPSHQVTQMGQEVILRCVPISNHLYFYWYRQILGQKVEFLVSFYNNEISEKSEIFDDQFSVERPDGSNFTLKIRSTKLEDSAMYFCASRDRGGSPLHFGNGTRLTVT.